Sequencing of this TCR beta chain was carried out in a study of blood T cell repertoires in COVID-19. Study overall: COVID-19 samples, acute and convalescent, were from the United States, Italy and Spain.

The protocol was immunoSEQ multiplex PCR, while the TCRdb copy is restricted to in-frame clones and leaves out a portion. The sample holds 220,000 or so clones, 85% to 90% seen once. This CDR3 comprises 15 residues. In germline, CDR1 is MGHRA, CDR2 YSYEKL. V lost 4 bases and J 0 bases, leaving 10 bases between the germline ends. The chain couples TRBV4-1 to TRBJ2-1; TRBD2 is a possible D gene (5 bases). Sequenced sample: PBMCs or T cells enriched from blood (not recorded which). This receptor was identified in a woman aged 50 to 60 with acute COVID-19. DNA for the CDR3: TGCGCCAGCAGCCCACGGGCGGGCTCCTACAATGAGCAGTTCTTC. Its protein is CASSPRAGSYNEQFF.